Shown below are 14 T cell receptor beta chains from a single sample sequenced in a study of blood T cell repertoires in COVID-19. Clones were read by immunoSEQ multiplex PCR, and TCRdb kept only the in-frame ones, dropping some. The table has some 130,000 clones, roughly 69% seen once; the top ten hold 1.5% to 2%. Sequenced input: peripheral blood. The source is an older woman with acute or convalescent COVID-19.

The V and J genes are TRBV5-1 and TRBJ2-1; 15 bases align to TRBD2. The ends lost 1 base at V and 6 bases at J; junction bases unmatched: 8. CDR1 and CDR2 (germline): SGHRS, YFSETQ. The CDR3 totals 18 residues. The CDR3 here is CASSLWTSGRAAPNEQFF. The CDR3 DNA follows: TGCGCCAGCAGCTTGTGGACTAGCGGGAGGGCAGCTCCCAATGAGCAGTTCTTC. Full variable domain (rest looked up from reference TRBV5-1 and TRBJ2-1): KAGVTQTPRYLIKTRGQQVTLSCSPISGHRSVSWYQQTPGQGLQFLFEYFSETQRNKGNFPGRFSGRQFSNSRSEMNVSTLELGDSALYLCASSLWTSGRAAPNEQFFGPGTRLTVL.

The J gene is TRBJ1-2, the V gene TRBV6-5, with TRBD1 as a possible D gene (6 bases). The CDR3 covers 15 residues. V lost 0 bases and J 5 bases, leaving 13 bases between the germline ends. Germline CDR1 reads MNHEY; CDR2 reads SVGAGI. CDR3 DNA sequence: TGTGCCAGCAGTTACTCGAGGGGGGGAGCATATGGCTACACCTTC. Protein: CASSYSRGGAYGYTF.

The chain uses TRBV18 and TRBJ2-2, with D perhaps TRBD2 (6 bases). Germline assignment: CDR1 KGHSH and CDR2 LQKENI. V gave up 4 bases and J gave up 7 bases, with 10 bases separating them. This CDR3 has 13 amino acids. The CDR3 region is CASSQGTHGELFF. CDR3 DNA: TGTGCCAGCTCACAGGGGACTCACGGGGAGCTGTTTTTT.

This chain connects TRBV12-5 to TRBJ2-2; maybe TRBD1 (5 bases). Trimming removed 9 bases at V and 6 bases at J, with 17 bases between. From germline, CDR1 is LGHNT and CDR2 FRNRAP. CDR3 length: 14 residues. CDR3 amino acids: CASLHDRLAGELFF. CDR3 nucleotides: TGTGCTAGCCTCCACGACAGACTCGCCGGGGAGCTGTTTTTT.

The chain links TRBV25-1 to TRBJ2-3; possibly TRBD1 for D (5 bases). The germline V and J ends were trimmed by 1 base and 4 bases, with 6 bases remaining between them. This CDR3 is built from 13 residues. The germline gives CDR1 MGHDK, CDR2 SYGVNS. The CDR3 loop is CASSEWGSDTQYF. CDR3 DNA sequence: TGTGCCAGCAGTGAATGGGGCTCAGATACGCAGTATTTT.

The rearrangement uses TRBV5-1 and TRBJ2-7; 7 bases align to TRBD1. CDR3 length equals 14 residues. Germline CDR1 and CDR2: SGHRS and YFSETQ. V shed 2 bases, J shed 2 bases, and the junction held 4 bases outside the gene matches. This CDR3 is CASSLGQDPYEQYF. The CDR3 DNA reads TGCGCCAGCAGCTTAGGACAGGATCCCTACGAGCAGTACTTC.

This clone was seen a few times. The chain links TRBV10-3 to TRBJ2-7, with 8 bases aligning to TRBD2. V shed 5 bases and J 5 bases; nucleotides not matched to a gene: 8. The CDR3 spans 14 residues. The V gene's germline CDR1 is ENHRY and CDR2 SYGVKD. In DNA form, the CDR3 reads TGTGCCATCAGTCTTGGCGGGGGGCGTAACGAGCAGTACTTC. It is translated as CAISLGGGRNEQYF.

The chain employs TRBV6-5 and TRBJ1-2; tentative D call: TRBD1 (6 bases). Germline V lookup: CDR1 MNHEY, CDR2 SVGAGI. Trimming took 6 bases from V and 4 from J, leaving 12 bases between them. The CDR3 totals 13 residues. The CDR3 DNA reads as TGTGCCAGCAGCCGACAGGTGAGCTATGGCTACACCTTC. Protein: CASSRQVSYGYTF.

The J gene is TRBJ2-3, the V gene TRBV18; tentatively, D is TRBD2 (5 bases). The V gene lost 4 bases and the J gene lost 4 bases, with 18 bases spanning the gap. This CDR3 spans 16 amino acids. Germline CDR1 reads KGHSH; CDR2 reads LQKENI. CDR3 loop: CASSLASTKGADTQYF. CDR3 DNA sequence: TGTGCCAGCTCACTAGCTAGCACAAAGGGCGCAGATACGCAGTATTTT. Full variable domain (remainder filled in from reference TRBV18 and TRBJ2-3): NAGVMQNPRHLVRRRGQEARLRCSPMKGHSHVYWYRQLPEEGLKFMVYLQKENIIDESGMPKERFSAEFPKEGPSILRIQQVVRGDSAAYFCASSLASTKGADTQYFGPGTRLTVL.

CDR3 in amino acids: CASGRGYNSPLHF. In nucleotides, the CDR3 is TGTGCTAGTGGCAGGGGTTATAATTCACCCCTCCACTTT. The chain joins TRBV12-5 to TRBJ1-6; D might be TRBD1 (6 bases). The germline V gene has CDR1 LGHNT and CDR2 FRNRAP. V shed 6 bases and J shed 4 bases, with 7 bases lying between them. The CDR3 is made up of 13 amino acids. The full variable domain, in which reference TRBV12-5 and TRBJ1-6 provide the parts outside the CDR3, is DARVTQTPRHKVTEMGQEVTMRCQPILGHNTVFWYRQTMMQGLELLAYFRNRAPLDDSGMPKDRFSAEMPDATLATLKIQPSEPRDSAVYFCASGRGYNSPLHFGNGTRLTVT.

In this sample, this clone turned up a few times. The chain is built from TRBV24-1 and TRBJ2-3; 10 nucleotides agree with TRBD2. The trim removed 4 bases at V and 5 bases at J, leaving 8 bases unmatched. The germline V gene encodes CDR1 KGHDR and CDR2 SFDVKD. CDR3 length: 16 amino acids. In nucleotides, the CDR3 is TGTGCCACCAGTGAGCCTACTAGCGGGGTAGGAGATACGCAGTATTTT. Its translation: CATSEPTSGVGDTQYF.

The genes are TRBV5-4 and TRBJ2-3; 7 bases fit TRBD1. The CDR3 sequence is 14 residues long. The ends lost 4 bases at V and 0 bases at J; junction bases unmatched: 2. Germline V gene data show CDR1 as SGHNT and CDR2 as YYREEE (reference sequence). The CDR3 nucleotides read TGTGCCAGCAGCGGGACAGCTAGCACAGATACGCAGTATTTT. It yields the protein CASSGTASTDTQYF.

The sample holds one count of this clone. A clone one base away is much larger, so this may be a read error. The rearrangement joins TRBV5-1 to TRBJ1-6, with TRBD1 matching 7 bases. This CDR3 comprises 13 residues. Germline lookup yields CDR1 SGHRS and CDR2 YFSETQ. The CDR3 here is CARRGEGDSPLHF. The CDR3 DNA sequence: TGCGCCCGCAGGGGGGAGGGGGATTCACCCCTCCACTTT.

This rearrangement joins TRBV2 to TRBJ2-3; D is perhaps TRBD2 (5 bases). The ends were cut back, 6 bases at V and 2 bases at J, with 12 bases in the middle. The CDR3 has 14 amino acids. Per germline, CDR1 SNHLY and CDR2 FYNNEI. CDR3 region: CASSPTGYTDTQYF. CDR3 DNA: TGTGCCAGCAGCCCGACGGGGTACACAGATACGCAGTATTTT.